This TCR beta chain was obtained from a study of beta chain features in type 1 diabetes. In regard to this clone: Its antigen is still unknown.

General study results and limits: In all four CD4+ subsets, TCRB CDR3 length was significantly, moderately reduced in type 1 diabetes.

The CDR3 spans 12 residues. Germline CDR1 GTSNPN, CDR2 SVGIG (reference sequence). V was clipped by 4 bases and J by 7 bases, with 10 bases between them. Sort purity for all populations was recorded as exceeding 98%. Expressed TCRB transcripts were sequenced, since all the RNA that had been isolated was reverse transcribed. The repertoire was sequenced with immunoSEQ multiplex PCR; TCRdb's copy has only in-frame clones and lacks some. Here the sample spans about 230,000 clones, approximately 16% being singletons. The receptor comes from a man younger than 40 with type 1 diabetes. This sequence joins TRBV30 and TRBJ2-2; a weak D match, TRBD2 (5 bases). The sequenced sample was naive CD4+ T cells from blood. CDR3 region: CAWTPAGGELFF. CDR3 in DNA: TGTGCCTGGACTCCTGCGGGCGGGGAGCTGTTTTTT. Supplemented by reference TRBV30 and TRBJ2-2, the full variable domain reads SQTIHQWPATLVQPVGSPLSLECTVEGTSNPNLYWYRQAAGRGLQLLFYSVGIGQISSEVPQNLSASRPQDRQFILSSKKLLLSDSGFYLCAWTPAGGELFFGEGSRLTVL.